The 2 T cell receptor beta chains below come from one sample, sequenced in a study of tumor-infiltrating lymphocytes in primary liver carcinoma (dated by TCRdb to the late 2010s). These reads were obtained on an Illumina HiSeq 2500. A constant-region primer and ProtoScript II reverse transcriptase were used to reverse-transcribe TCRbeta-specific cDNA from about 0.55 ug total RNA. Three nested multiplex PCR rounds, following a slightly modified ARM-PCR procedure, were used to build the TCRbeta libraries. Multiplex TRBV1-TRBV30 forward primers and a Cbeta reverse primer were used in the first two PCR rounds, each of which was run for about 10 cycles. TCRdb's own reprocessing of the public reads used fastp at Q25 and MiXCR and kept productive beta chains. Rows with one shared CDR3 protein collapse into an entry with the most common genes and DNA. The sample profile shows fewer than 75,000 distinct CDR3 sequences; roughly 70% of them were found once. The ten largest clones take up roughly 40% of the sample.

Without any cell sorting, total RNA and DNA were co-extracted from approximately 22-30 mg of bulk tissue using the AllPrep DNA/RNA mini kit. The specimen sequenced was liver tumor tissue from sampling region 4. The label giving this sample's cell subset or site can be read as: tumor region T4, right-lateral pole. The receptors were gathered from a man aged 35 to 55 with primary liver carcinoma and hepatitis B virus infection.

This chain connects TRBV11-2 to TRBJ2-3; D is undetermined. Trimming shortened V by 4 bases and J by 6 bases, and 5 bases separated the two germline ends. This CDR3 spans 11 amino acids. The V gene's germline CDR1 is SGHAT and CDR2 FQNNGV. In DNA form, the CDR3 reads TGTGCCAGCAGCTCCAGGGATACGCAGTATTTT. Protein product: CASSSRDTQYF.

This clonotype was seen repeatedly, ten times or more. The rearrangement links TRBV6-1 to TRBJ2-1; no reliable D call. Trimming took off 0 bases at V and 4 bases at J, with 16 bases between the two ends. The CDR3 runs to 17 residues. Germline V lookup: CDR1 MNHNS, CDR2 SASEGT. The CDR3 DNA reads as TGTGCCAGCAGTGAAGCGCAAGGTAGCTTCTCGTACAATGAGCAGTTCTTC. Encoded protein: CASSEAQGSFSYNEQFF.